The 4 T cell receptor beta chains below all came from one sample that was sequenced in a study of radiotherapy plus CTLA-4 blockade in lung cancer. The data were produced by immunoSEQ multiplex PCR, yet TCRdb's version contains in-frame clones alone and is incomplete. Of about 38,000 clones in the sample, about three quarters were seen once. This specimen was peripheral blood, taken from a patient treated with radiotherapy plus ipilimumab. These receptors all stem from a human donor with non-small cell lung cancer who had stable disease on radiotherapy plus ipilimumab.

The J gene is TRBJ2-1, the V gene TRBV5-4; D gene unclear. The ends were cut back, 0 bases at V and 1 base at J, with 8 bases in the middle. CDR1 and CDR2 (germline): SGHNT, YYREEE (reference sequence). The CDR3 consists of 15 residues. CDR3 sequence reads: CASSLDSTSYNEQFF. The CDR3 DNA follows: TGTGCCAGCAGCTTGGACAGTACTTCCTACAATGAGCAGTTCTTC.

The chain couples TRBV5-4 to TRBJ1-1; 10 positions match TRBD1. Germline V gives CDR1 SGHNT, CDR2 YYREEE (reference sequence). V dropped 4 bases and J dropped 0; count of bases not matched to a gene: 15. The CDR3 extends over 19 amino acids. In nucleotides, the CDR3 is TGTGCCAGCAGCCCCCCGACGGGACAGGGGCTATTAATGAACACTGAAGCTTTCTTT. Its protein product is CASSPPTGQGLLMNTEAFF.

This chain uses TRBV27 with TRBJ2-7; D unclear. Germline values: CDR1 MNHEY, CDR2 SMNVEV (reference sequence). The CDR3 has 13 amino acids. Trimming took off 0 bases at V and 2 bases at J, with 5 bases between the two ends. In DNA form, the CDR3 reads TGTGCCAGCAGTTTATCCGCCCCCTACGAGCAGTACTTC. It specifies CASSLSAPYEQYF.

As DNA, the CDR3 is TGTGCCAGCAGTGAATTAGGGGGAGGCAATCAGCCCCAGCATTTT. Residues: CASSELGGGNQPQHF. The chain is built from TRBV25-1 and TRBJ1-5; tentative D call: TRBD1 (6 bases). The V gene lost 1 base and the J gene lost 2 bases, with 9 bases spanning the gap. The V gene's germline CDR1 is MGHDK and CDR2 SYGVNS. This CDR3 is 15 amino acids long.